These T cell receptor beta chains were read from a single sample in a study of radiation and T cells in renal cell carcinoma. Profiled with immunoSEQ multiplex PCR; TCRdb holds only in-frame clones, not every one. The sample shows around 60,000 clones, just over 75% of them seen only once. The material was blood, obtained from a patient whose treatment included radiotherapy and nephrectomy. Every receptor here comes from a man between 60 and 75 years old with renal cell carcinoma. CDR3s include the opening cysteine and the closing phenylalanine or tryptophan. The D gene is left open where the match is weak. Clone size is not always given. Where it is, it says once, few, many or a class for expanded clones.

J: TRBJ1-2; D: NA; size: NA; V: TRBV7-2; CDR3: CASSRTEPLNYGYTF; DNA: TGTGCCAGCAGCCGGACCGAGCCCTTAAACTATGGCTACACCTTC
J: TRBJ1-1; D: NA; size: few; V: TRBV14; CDR3: CASSQERWGTEAFF; DNA: TGTGCCAGCAGCCAAGAAAGATGGGGGACTGAAGCTTTCTTT
J: TRBJ1-2; D: TRBD1; size: NA; V: TRBV30; CDR3: CAWSPGTGGSYGYTF; DNA: TGTGCCTGGAGCCCCGGGACAGGGGGAAGCTATGGCTACACCTTC
J: TRBJ2-3; D: NA; size: NA; V: TRBV4-1; CDR3: CASSQDPGLDTQYF; DNA: TGCGCCAGCAGCCAAGATCCGGGACTAGATACGCAGTATTTT
J: TRBJ1-1; D: NA; size: NA; V: TRBV5-1; CDR3: CASSPRDVVGTEAFF; DNA: TGCGCCAGCAGTCCCAGGGATGTGGTCGGCACTGAAGCTTTCTTT
J: TRBJ2-7; D: TRBD2; size: few; V: TRBV9; CDR3: CASSPQAGGGSYEQYF; DNA: TGTGCCAGCAGCCCCCAAGCGGGCGGGGGCTCCTACGAGCAGTACTTC
J: TRBJ2-2; D: NA; size: NA; V: TRBV9; CDR3: CASSVANSFLTGELFF; DNA: TGTGCCAGCAGCGTAGCAAACTCCTTTTTGACCGGGGAGCTGTTTTTT
J: TRBJ2-2; D: TRBD2; size: NA; V: TRBV19; CDR3: CASSNPSGGLNTGELFF; DNA: TGTGCCAGTAGTAACCCTAGCGGGGGGCTGAACACCGGGGAGCTGTTTTTT
J: TRBJ1-2; D: NA; size: NA; V: TRBV2; CDR3: CASSEGQVDGYTF; DNA: TGTGCCAGCAGTGAAGGACAGGTCGACGGCTACACCTTC
J: TRBJ1-2; D: NA; size: NA; V: TRBV7-2; CDR3: CASSLEGYNYGYTF; DNA: TGTGCCAGCAGCTTAGAGGGATACAACTATGGCTACACCTTC
J: TRBJ1-2; D: TRBD1; size: NA; V: TRBV30; CDR3: CAWSATRDYRGRQYGYTF; DNA: TGTGCCTGGAGCGCAACGAGGGACTACAGGGGTCGGCAATATGGCTACACCTTC
J: TRBJ1-2; D: NA; size: NA; V: TRBV27; CDR3: CASSLSVNYGYTF; DNA: TGTGCCAGCAGTTTATCCGTCAACTATGGCTACACCTTC
J: TRBJ1-1; D: NA; size: NA; V: TRBV21-1; CDR3: CASSKGADRGRPNTEAFF; DNA: TGTGCCAGCAGCAAAGGGGCCGACAGGGGGCGCCCGAACACTGAAGCTTTCTTT
J: TRBJ2-7; D: TRBD2; size: NA; V: TRBV30; CDR3: CAWIGLAGGRSYEQYF; DNA: TGTGCCTGGATAGGACTAGCGGGGGGCCGCTCCTACGAGCAGTACTTC
J: TRBJ1-5; D: NA; size: NA; V: TRBV10-3; CDR3: CAISDPTESNQPQHF; DNA: TGTGCCATCAGTGACCCGACGGAGAGCAATCAGCCCCAGCATTTT
J: TRBJ1-5; D: TRBD1; size: NA; V: TRBV6-4; CDR3: CASSNTGGESPQHF; DNA: TGTGCCAGCAGTAATACAGGGGGCGAATCACCCCAGCATTTT
J: TRBJ2-7; D: NA; size: once; V: TRBV5-1; CDR3: CASSLAGFEQYF; DNA: TGCGCCAGCAGCTTGGCGGGTTTCGAGCAGTACTTC